This entry describes one T cell receptor (beta chain). As handled by the study authors: Reference gene primer amplification gave nucleated cell count estimates. Only in-frame clones appear in the TCRdb table, and some are missing; sequencing was by immunoSEQ multiplex PCR. For V, J and clone size, that table is used; D and trimming come from the DNA. This repertoire shows around 250,000 clones, 84% found once; its top ten account for around 7.8%. This sample stems from a study of blood T cell repertoires in COVID-19. In the study overall: The study drew acute and convalescent COVID-19 samples from the United States, Italy and Spain. The analysed material was cDNA or gDNA that came from T cells, B-cell-depleted T cells, or PBMCs.

The CDR3 extends over 14 amino acids. V gave up 5 bases and J gave up 10 bases, with 18 bases separating them. CDR1 and CDR2 from the germline V gene are SGHVS and FQNEAQ. The sequence came from a human donor in a cohort sampled during active COVID-19. Material for sequencing was peripheral blood. This chain uses TRBV7-8 with TRBJ2-1, with D perhaps TRBD1 (5 bases). The CDR3 nucleotides read TGTGCCAGCAGCGTTAATAGGGGAAATGGGGAGCAGTTCTTC. Its protein is CASSVNRGNGEQFF.